This T cell receptor (beta chain) is drawn from a study of OX40 agonist ivuxolimab in advanced cancers. On the study more broadly: Recorded diagnoses for dose-escalation patients were hepatocellular carcinoma, melanoma, renal cell or head and neck cancer.

Sequencing used immunoSEQ multiplex PCR; TCRdb keeps in-frame clones, though not all of them. Of 45,000 to 55,000 clones listed, roughly 94% are singletons. This CDR3 has 11 residues. Germline V gene sequence: CDR1 SEHNR, CDR2 FQNEAQ (reference sequence). The ends were cut back, 10 bases at V and 1 base at J, with 7 bases in the middle. The receptor comes from an adult with an advanced solid tumor such as melanoma, head and neck, liver or kidney cancer. The chain combines TRBV7-9 with TRBJ1-1; D is unclear. This material consisted of CD4+ or CD8+ T cells sorted from blood, taken in a trial of the OX40 agonist ivuxolimab. This CDR3 is CATRQNTEAFF. CDR3 DNA sequence: TGTGCCACCAGACAGAACACTGAAGCTTTCTTT.